One and the same sample provided the 4 T cell receptor beta chains below, sequenced in a study of blood T cell repertoires in COVID-19. Sequenced by immunoSEQ multiplex PCR; TCRdb stores in-frame clones only, minus some. The sample consists of under 50,000 clones, around nine tenths of them appearing once. The sequenced sample consisted of peripheral blood. The receptors were sampled from a man aged 45-65 years with active COVID-19.

The CDR3 nucleotides are TGTGCCAGCAGCTTGAACGCAGGCCTAGAGGGCAATGAGCAGTTCTTC. It encodes CASSLNAGLEGNEQFF. V gene TRBV5-4 combines with J gene TRBJ2-1; D may be TRBD2 (5 bases). Germline CDR1 reads SGHNT; CDR2 reads YYREEE (reference sequence). The CDR3 totals 16 residues. V was clipped by 1 base and J by 6 bases, with 17 bases between them.

The V and J genes are TRBV15 and TRBJ2-1; 10 bases align to TRBD2. Germline V gene lookup returns CDR1 LNHNV and CDR2 YYDKDF (reference sequence). After removal of 0 bases from V and 3 bases from J, the junction contained 5 bases not matched to a gene. CDR3 size: 17 residues. The CDR3 loop reads CATSRDRLAGDYNEQFF. The CDR3 nucleotides are TGTGCCACCAGCAGAGATCGGCTAGCGGGAGACTACAATGAGCAGTTCTTC.

The J gene is TRBJ2-1, the V gene TRBV10-1; maybe TRBD2 (6 bases). Germline V gives CDR1 WNHNN, CDR2 SYGVQD (reference sequence). CDR3 length: 12 residues. The V and J ends lost 0 bases and 10 bases respectively, with 7 bases between them. CDR3 residues: CASSESGGEQFF. The CDR3 DNA follows: TGCGCCAGCAGTGAGTCGGGAGGAGAGCAGTTCTTC.

The chain joins TRBV28 to TRBJ2-1; TRBD2 matches 12 bases. From germline, CDR1 is MDHEN and CDR2 SYDVKM. The V gene end was trimmed by 5 bases and the J gene end by 7 bases; junction bases not matched to a gene: 3. This CDR3 is 14 amino acids long. The CDR3 reads CASSRTSGNNEQFF. CDR3 coding DNA: TGTGCCAGCAGTCGGACTAGCGGGAATAATGAGCAGTTCTTC.